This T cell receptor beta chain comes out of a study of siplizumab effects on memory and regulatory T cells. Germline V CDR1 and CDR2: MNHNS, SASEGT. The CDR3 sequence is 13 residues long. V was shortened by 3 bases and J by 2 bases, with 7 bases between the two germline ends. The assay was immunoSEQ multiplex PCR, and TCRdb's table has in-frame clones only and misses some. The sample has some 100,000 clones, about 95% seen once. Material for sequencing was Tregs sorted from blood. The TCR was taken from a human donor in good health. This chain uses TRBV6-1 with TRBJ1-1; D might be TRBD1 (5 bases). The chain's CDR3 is CASSERDNTEAFF. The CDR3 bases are TGTGCCAGCAGTGAGAGGGACAACACTGAAGCTTTCTTT.